The following is a T cell receptor (beta chain) sequence with its context. The germline V gene has CDR1 MNHEY and CDR2 SMNVEV (reference sequence). This CDR3 is built from 15 residues. V lost 10 bases and J lost 3, with 20 bases in between. This specimen belongs to a study of blood T cell repertoires in COVID-19. Study information: The analysed material was cDNA or gDNA that came from T cells, B-cell-depleted T cells, or PBMCs.

Sequenced by immunoSEQ multiplex PCR; TCRdb stores in-frame clones only, minus some. The top ten hold 1.5% to 2% of the sample, which has a few hundred thousand clones, approximately 89% seen once. The sequenced sample consisted of peripheral blood. This sequence originates from a woman aged 30 to 39 with COVID-19, enrolled during active disease. The chain is built from TRBV27 and TRBJ2-3; a weak D match, TRBD2 (6 bases). The CDR3 region has the DNA TGTGCCACCGGGCGGAGGGCGCGGTGGACAGATACGCAGTATTTT. As protein: CATGRRARWTDTQYF.